This TCR beta chain was captured in a study of T-cell memory formation after mild COVID-19. As for the study in general: Most TCR clusters belonged to a single donor. Findings of the study overall: A balance of CD4 and CD8 characterized clones contracting day 15 to 85, whereas later expanders leaned CD4+.

TCRdb called the 5' RACE reads again in MiXCR, with one record for every CDR3 protein. The sample carries 140,000 to 150,000 distinct CDR3 sequences, roughly 24% recorded once. A remark on this clonotype: The target antigen is unknown.

CDR3 length: 13 residues. With V trimmed by 3 bases and J by 7 bases, 4 bases remained unmatched. The germline gives CDR1 SEHNR, CDR2 FQNEAQ (reference sequence). J is TRBJ2-7 and V is TRBV7-9, with 9 positions matching TRBD1. Sequenced sample: PBMCs or a T cell subset sorted from them (not recorded which). The sequence was collected from an adult woman who had mild COVID-19 (a few samples of this study predate the infection). Cell type and time point are not known. The DNA for the CDR3 is TGTGCCAGCAGCTTCACAGGGGGCGCTGAGCAGTACTTC. It is translated as CASSFTGGAEQYF. The full variable domain, in which reference TRBV7-9 and TRBJ2-7 provide the parts outside the CDR3, is DTGVSQNPRHKITKRGQNVTFRCDPISEHNRLYWYRQTLGQGPEFLTYFQNEAQLEKSRLLSDRFSAERPKGSFSTLEIQRTEQGDSAMYLCASSFTGGAEQYFGPGTRLTVT.